A single sample is the source of the 5 T cell receptor beta chains below, sequenced in a study of CD8 T cells in Susac syndrome. Random hexamers were used to reverse transcribe roughly 0.45 to 1 ug of RNA. TCRdb re-called the immunoSEQ multiplex PCR reads with MiXCR, one entry per CDR3 protein. In the table there are 150,000 to 200,000 distinct CDR3 sequences, roughly 92% of which are singletons. What was sequenced was CD4+ T cells from PBMCs. The receptors stem from a human donor with multiple sclerosis.

The genes are TRBV3-1 and TRBJ1-4; D gene unclear. The V and J ends lost 1 base and 8 bases respectively, with 2 bases between them. CDR3 size: 11 residues. The germline V gene encodes CDR1 LGHDT and CDR2 YNNKEL (reference sequence). CDR3 region: CASSQAEKLFF. DNA for the CDR3: TGTGCCAGCAGCCAAGCAGAAAAACTGTTTTTT.

V is TRBV6-1 and J is TRBJ1-3; a possible D gene is TRBD1 (5 bases). CDR3 length: 13 amino acids. From germline, CDR1 is MNHNS and CDR2 SASEGT. Deletions cut 7 bases from V and 3 bases from J, with 10 bases between. The CDR3 region is CASTGTVGNTIYF. The DNA for the CDR3 is TGTGCCAGCACTGGGACGGTTGGAAACACCATATATTTT.

This chain connects TRBV18 to TRBJ2-7, with 9 bases fitting TRBD1. The germline CDR1 and CDR2 sequences are KGHSH and LQKENI. This CDR3 is built from 17 residues. The ends lost 6 bases at V and 3 bases at J; junction bases unmatched: 15. CDR3 sequence (DNA): TGTGCCAGCTCCGTTCCCGTTGCCGGGACAGGGATCTACGAGCAGTACTTC. It codes for CASSVPVAGTGIYEQYF.

The chain links TRBV19 to TRBJ1-1, with D hard to call. The CDR3 extends over 15 amino acids. Trimming shortened V by 3 bases and J by 8 bases, and 19 bases separated the two germline ends. Germline CDR1 and CDR2: LNHDA and SQIVND (reference sequence). The CDR3 spells CASSMGVTATVEAFF. The CDR3, as DNA: TGTGCCAGTAGTATGGGTGTGACGGCTACAGTGGAAGCTTTCTTT.

The rearrangement uses TRBV7-2 and TRBJ1-6; tentative D call: TRBD1 (5 bases). CDR3 length: 13 amino acids. CDR1 is SGHTA and CDR2 is FQGNSA in the germline V gene. V lost 5 bases and J lost 9, with 11 bases in between. CDR3 amino acids: CASSTPGGSPLHF. In DNA form, the CDR3 reads TGTGCCAGCAGCACTCCTGGGGGTTCACCCCTCCACTTT. Full variable domain (outside the CDR3, taken from reference TRBV7-2 and TRBJ1-6): GAGVSQSPSNKVTEKGKDVELRCDPISGHTALYWYRQSLGQGLEFLIYFQGNSAPDKSGLPSDRFSAERTGGSVSTLTIQRTQQEDSAVYLCASSTPGGSPLHFGNGTRLTVT.